The rows below give T cell receptor beta chains drawn from one sample of a study of siplizumab effects on memory and regulatory T cells. Sequencing used immunoSEQ multiplex PCR; TCRdb keeps in-frame clones, though not all of them. Of some 100,000 clones listed, around 97% are singletons. Sequenced input: naive CD4+ T cells sorted from blood. These receptors came from a human donor in good health. Each CDR3 is given with its conserved first and last residue. A D gene is named only where the DNA matches it firmly. Some rows have no size entry. The others give once, few or many, or a class for an expanded clone.

j_gene	abundance	d_gene	v_gene	CDR3aa	CDR3nt
TRBJ2-3	.	TRBD2	TRBV28	CASKRGGAGDTQYF	TGTGCCAGCAAGCGGGGGGGTGCAGGCGATACGCAGTATTTT
TRBJ1-1	.	TRBD1	TRBV15	CATSTYNRGHTEAFF	TGTGCCACCAGCACGTACAACAGGGGGCATACTGAAGCTTTCTTT
TRBJ1-6	few	.	TRBV2	CASSDQAGSPLHF	TGTGCCAGCAGTGACCAGGCGGGTTCACCCCTCCACTTT
TRBJ1-2	.	.	TRBV4-1	CASSQTANYGYTF	TGCGCCAGCAGCCAGACAGCTAACTATGGCTACACCTTC
TRBJ1-1	once	.	TRBV6-6	CASSNRGEGNTEAFF	TGTGCCAGCAGCAACCGTGGTGAGGGGAACACTGAAGCTTTCTTT
TRBJ2-2	.	TRBD1	TRBV28	CASKARDRVTGELFF	TGTGCCAGCAAAGCCCGGGACAGGGTCACCGGGGAGCTGTTTTTT
TRBJ1-2	.	.	TRBV5-6	CASSPPQVPDGGYTF	TGTGCCAGCAGCCCCCCTCAGGTCCCGGATGGAGGCTACACCTTC
TRBJ2-7	once	.	TRBV6-5	CARYSLTGSSYEQYF	TGTGCCAGGTACTCATTGACAGGCTCTAGCTACGAGCAGTACTTC
TRBJ2-2	.	.	TRBV5-4	CASSLAQGGTGELFF	TGTGCCAGCAGCTTGGCACAGGGAGGCACCGGGGAGCTGTTTTTT
TRBJ1-1	few	.	TRBV19	CASRDVATEAFF	TGTGCCAGTCGAGACGTCGCCACTGAAGCTTTCTTT
TRBJ2-3	.	.	TRBV10-1	CASSDYTDTQYF	TGCGCCAGCAGTGATTACACAGATACGCAGTATTTT
TRBJ1-6	.	.	TRBV19	CASSLAGAGRSYNSPLHF	TGTGCCAGTAGTCTCGCTGGGGCCGGACGCTCCTATAATTCACCCCTCCACTTT
TRBJ1-2	.	.	TRBV5-6	CASSLGYGYTF	TGTGCCAGCAGCTTAGGCTATGGCTACACCTTC
TRBJ2-3	.	.	TRBV7-2	CASSLGQSTDTQYF	TGTGCCAGCAGCTTAGGCCAGAGCACAGATACGCAGTATTTT
TRBJ2-3	.	TRBD2	TRBV28	CASSSRTSGGATDTQYF	TGTGCCAGCAGTTCAAGGACTAGCGGGGGGGCCACAGATACGCAGTATTTT
TRBJ1-2	.	TRBD1	TRBV5-4	CASSSTGGGYGYTF	TGTGCCAGCAGCTCAACAGGGGGCGGCTATGGCTACACCTTC
TRBJ1-4	.	.	TRBV19	CASLGGLRNEKLFF	TGTGCCAGCCTCGGAGGCCTGAGAAATGAAAAACTGTTTTTT
TRBJ1-1	once	.	TRBV29-1	CSVVRVGRNLRDTEAFF	TGCAGCGTTGTACGGGTGGGCAGGAACTTAAGGGACACTGAAGCTTTCTTT
TRBJ2-3	.	TRBD2	TRBV18	CASSPASGGAWGDTQYF	TGTGCCAGCTCACCCGCGTCGGGGGGGGCCTGGGGAGATACGCAGTATTTT
TRBJ1-2	.	.	TRBV5-4	CASSLAANGYYGYTF	TGTGCCAGCAGCCTGGCCGCGAACGGCTACTATGGCTACACCTTC
TRBJ2-5	once	TRBD2	TRBV7-8	CASTEREERGGGSQYF	TGTGCCAGCACCGAAAGGGAGGAGCGGGGGGGCGGGTCCCAGTACTTC
TRBJ2-2	.	TRBD1	TRBV7-2	CASSLLGTGNTGELFF	TGTGCCAGCAGCTTATTAGGGACAGGGAACACCGGGGAGCTGTTTTTT
TRBJ2-1	.	.	TRBV6-6	CASRAPVYNEQFF	TGTGCCAGCCGAGCTCCCGTCTACAATGAGCAGTTCTTC
TRBJ2-3	.	TRBD1	TRBV14	CASSQFTGVPQDTQYF	TGTGCCAGCAGCCAATTTACAGGGGTCCCACAGGATACGCAGTATTTT
TRBJ1-4	.	.	TRBV29-1	CSVSSLNEKLFF	TGCAGCGTTTCCAGTCTAAATGAAAAACTGTTTTTT
TRBJ2-7	.	TRBD1	TRBV7-6	CASSVGQGGPYEQYF	TGTGCCAGCAGCGTGGGACAGGGTGGACCCTACGAGCAGTACTTC
TRBJ1-3	.	.	TRBV5-4	CASSMAAGNTIYF	TGTGCCAGCAGTATGGCAGCAGGAAACACCATATATTTT
TRBJ1-1	.	.	TRBV19	CASSIQGNTEAFF	TGTGCCAGTAGTATACAGGGTAACACTGAAGCTTTCTTT
TRBJ1-2	.	TRBD1	TRBV19	CASSIVPGQGFTGYTF	TGTGCCAGTAGTATAGTTCCGGGACAGGGATTCACTGGCTACACCTTC
TRBJ2-7	.	TRBD2	TRBV6-5	CASSYDWGGYEQYF	TGTGCCAGCAGTTACGACTGGGGGGGGTACGAGCAGTACTTC
TRBJ2-1	.	.	TRBV5-4	CASSLTGTNEQFF	TGTGCCAGCAGCTTGACAGGGACCAATGAGCAGTTCTTC
TRBJ2-4	once	.	TRBV20-1	CSALAKNIQYF	TGCAGTGCTTTAGCCAAAAACATTCAGTACTTC
TRBJ2-4	once	TRBD2	TRBV7-3	CASSLGLSGGIQYF	TGTGCCAGCAGCTTAGGACTCAGCGGGGGCATTCAGTACTTC
TRBJ1-5	.	.	TRBV7-2	CASSLAPGSQPQHF	TGTGCCAGCAGCTTAGCGCCGGGGAGTCAGCCCCAGCATTTT
TRBJ1-4	.	.	TRBV7-6	CASSLDGSLREKLFF	TGTGCCAGCAGCTTAGACGGCAGCCTGAGAGAAAAACTGTTTTTT
TRBJ1-1	.	.	TRBV6-5	CASSYLGRTEAFF	TGTGCCAGCAGTTACTTGGGCCGCACTGAAGCTTTCTTT
TRBJ1-5	.	.	TRBV21-1	CASSKGTRGSNQPQHF	TGTGCCAGCAGCAAGGGGACCAGGGGGAGCAATCAGCCCCAGCATTTT
TRBJ2-6	once	.	TRBV6-5	CAVTAGANVLTF	TGTGCCGTGACAGCTGGGGCCAACGTCCTGACTTTC
TRBJ2-7	.	.	TRBV10-2	CASSELFGSGYEQYF	TGCGCCAGCAGTGAGTTATTTGGGAGCGGGTACGAGCAGTACTTC
TRBJ2-1	.	TRBD1	TRBV7-3	CASSLLTGTGENEQFF	TGTGCCAGCAGCCTACTCACCGGGACAGGGGAAAATGAGCAGTTCTTC
TRBJ1-1	.	.	TRBV11-2	CASSLDRAGGTEAFF	TGTGCCAGCAGCTTAGATAGGGCGGGGGGCACTGAAGCTTTCTTT
TRBJ2-1	.	.	TRBV7-7	CASSFGGGGNNEQFF	TGTGCCAGCAGCTTTGGGGGGGGCGGAAACAATGAGCAGTTCTTC
TRBJ2-2	.	.	TRBV7-9	CASSLGRTRSPGELFF	TGTGCCAGCAGCCTGGGGCGGACCCGAAGTCCCGGGGAGCTGTTTTTT
TRBJ2-5	.	TRBD1	TRBV18	CASSPPGTGGSETQYF	TGTGCCAGCTCACCACCCGGGACAGGGGGATCGGAGACCCAGTACTTC
TRBJ2-7	.	TRBD2	TRBV28	CASSTPGQGSGTSGGAGF	TGTGCCAGCAGTACACCGGGACAGGGATCCGGGACTAGCGGGGGGGCTGGGTTC
TRBJ2-3	once	TRBD2	TRBV2	CASRSRGGTGTDTQYF	TGTGCCAGCAGATCCCGCGGGGGTACCGGGACAGATACGCAGTATTTT